What follows describes a single T cell receptor (beta chain). As yet, its antigen is unknown. This record comes from a study of cytotoxic CD8 clonotypes in ibrutinib-treated CLL. In the study overall: Some 25 partial and 2 complete responses; at median approximately 6 years, roughly 15 remitted, about twelve progressed. Whole-study findings and limits: The study found public clonotypes uncommon, contracting or stable on treatment.

The CDR3 has 15 residues. V lost 0 bases to trimming and J lost 7 bases; unmatched junction nucleotides: 7. CDR1 and CDR2 (germline): SGHRS, YFSETQ. Using immunoSEQ multiplex PCR, the repertoire was profiled, and TCRdb retains in-frame clones only, with some absent. The data contain more than 11,000 clones, around 68% of them singletons. The material sequenced was PBMCs, taken before ibrutinib treatment. This sequence was found in a human donor with chronic lymphocytic leukemia. The chain joins TRBV5-1 to TRBJ2-7, with TRBD1 matching 10 bases. CDR3 coding DNA: TGCGCCAGCAGCTTGGCGGGACAGGGGTTCGGGGAGCAGTACTTC. Translating gives CASSLAGQGFGEQYF.